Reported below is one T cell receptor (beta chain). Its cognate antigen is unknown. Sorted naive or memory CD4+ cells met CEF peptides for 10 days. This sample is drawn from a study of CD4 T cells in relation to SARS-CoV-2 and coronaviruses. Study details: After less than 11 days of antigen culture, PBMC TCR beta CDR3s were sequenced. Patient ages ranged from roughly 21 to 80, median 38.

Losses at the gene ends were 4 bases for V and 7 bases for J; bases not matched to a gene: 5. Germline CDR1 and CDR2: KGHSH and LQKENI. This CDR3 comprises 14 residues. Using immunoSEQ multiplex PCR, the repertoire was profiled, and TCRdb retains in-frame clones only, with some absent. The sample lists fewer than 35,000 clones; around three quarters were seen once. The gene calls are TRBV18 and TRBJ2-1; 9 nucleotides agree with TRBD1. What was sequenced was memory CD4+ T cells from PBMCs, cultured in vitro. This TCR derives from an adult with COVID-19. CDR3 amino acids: CASSHSTGGNEQFF. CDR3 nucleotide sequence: TGTGCCAGCTCACATTCGACAGGGGGGAATGAGCAGTTCTTC. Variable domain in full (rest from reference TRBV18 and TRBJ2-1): NAGVMQNPRHLVRRRGQEARLRCSPMKGHSHVYWYRQLPEEGLKFMVYLQKENIIDESGMPKERFSAEFPKEGPSILRIQQVVRGDSAAYFCASSHSTGGNEQFFGPGTRLTVL.